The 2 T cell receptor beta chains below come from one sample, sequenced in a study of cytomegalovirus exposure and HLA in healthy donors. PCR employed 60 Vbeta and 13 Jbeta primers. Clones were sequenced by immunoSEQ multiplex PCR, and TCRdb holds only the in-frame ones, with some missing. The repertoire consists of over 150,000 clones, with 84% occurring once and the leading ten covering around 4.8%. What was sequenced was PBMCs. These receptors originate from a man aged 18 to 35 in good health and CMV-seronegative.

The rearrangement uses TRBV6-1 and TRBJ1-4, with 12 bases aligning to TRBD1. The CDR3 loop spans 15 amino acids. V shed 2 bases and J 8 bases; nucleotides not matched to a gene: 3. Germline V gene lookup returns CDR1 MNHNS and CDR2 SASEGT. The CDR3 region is CASSESGTGGEKLFF. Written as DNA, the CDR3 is TGTGCCAGCAGTGAATCCGGGACAGGGGGCGAAAAACTGTTTTTT.

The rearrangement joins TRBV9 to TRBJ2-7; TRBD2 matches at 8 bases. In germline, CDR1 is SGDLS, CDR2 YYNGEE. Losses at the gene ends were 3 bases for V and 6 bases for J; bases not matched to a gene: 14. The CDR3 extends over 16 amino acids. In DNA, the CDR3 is TGTGCCAGCAGCGGACCCTCGGCAGCGGGAGTTACCGAGCAGTACTTC. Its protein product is CASSGPSAAGVTEQYF.